One and the same sample provided the 18 T cell receptor beta chains below, sequenced in a study of prognosis after radiotherapy for stage I lung cancer. Genomic DNA was subjected to two-round multiplex PCR for amplification of TCR beta CDR3. The authors ran first-round PCR with primers specific to each TRBV and TRBJ gene. Via MiXCR, TCRdb re-called the multiplex PCR reads, giving one row per CDR3 protein. Of roughly 30,000 distinct CDR3 sequences listed, approximately 38% are singletons. The source material was PBMCs, sampled before or after stereotactic body radiation therapy (not recorded which). All receptors come from a donor over 45 with non-small cell lung cancer.

Turning to this clonotype: One base separates it from a far larger clone, so it is likely a read error. The chain couples TRBV7-9 to TRBJ2-1, with 10 bases lining up with TRBD2. Per the germline V gene, CDR1 is SEHNR and CDR2 is FQNEAQ (reference sequence). CDR3 length equals 15 residues. Trimming at V came to 5 bases and at J to 7 bases, leaving 8 bases not matched to a gene. The CDR3 DNA is TGTGCCAGCAGCCCATCTAGCGGGGGAGGGAATGAGCAGTTCTTC. This encodes CASSPSSGGGNEQFF.

This clonotype was seen at least ten times. In DNA form, the CDR3 reads TGCGGGGGGCAGGGACAAGAGACCCAGTACTTC. Encoded protein: CGGQGQETQYF. This chain links TRBV20-1 with TRBJ2-5; either TRBD1 or TRBD2 may fit D (6 bases each). Per the germline V gene, CDR1 is DFQATT and CDR2 is SNEGSKA (reference sequence). The CDR3 sequence is 11 residues long.

CDR3 nucleotides: TGTGCCAGCAGACCTGACAGGGGGCGGCAAGGCTACACCTTC. Amino acid sequence: CASRPDRGRQGYTF. The rearrangement joins TRBV28 to TRBJ1-2, with TRBD1 identical over 10 bases. J was trimmed by 8 bases and V by 6 bases; bases with no gene match: 9. The germline gives CDR1 MDHEN, CDR2 SYDVKM. The CDR3 consists of 14 residues.

This clonotype was recorded at least ten times. The chain carries TRBV20-1 and TRBJ1-1; 9 bases align to TRBD1. This CDR3 is 12 amino acids long. Germline CDR1 DFQATT, CDR2 SNEGSKA (reference sequence). J lost 5 bases, V lost 5 bases, and 3 bases had no gene match. CDR3 sequence reads: CSAWDRETEAFF. CDR3 sequence (DNA): TGCAGTGCTTGGGACAGGGAGACTGAAGCTTTCTTT.

This clonotype came up many times. V usage is TRBV7-9 and J usage is TRBJ1-5; TRBD1 matches at 7 bases. CDR1 is SEHNR, CDR2 FQNEAQ, per germline (reference sequence). CDR3 size: 13 residues. The trim removed 5 bases at V and 11 bases at J, leaving 9 bases unmatched. CDR3 region: CASSQGDGRAQHF. Written as DNA, the CDR3 is TGTGCCAGCAGCCAGGGGGATGGGAGAGCCCAGCATTTT.

The chain links TRBV18 to TRBJ1-3; no reliable D call. This CDR3 has 15 amino acids. The germline V gene has CDR1 KGHSH and CDR2 LQKENI. V lost 2 bases and J lost 0, with 8 bases in between. The CDR3 coding sequence is TGTGCCAGCTCACCAGGCCTGAGCTCTGGAAACACCATATATTTT. This sequence encodes CASSPGLSSGNTIYF.

This clonotype was recorded at least ten times. V usage is TRBV30 and J usage is TRBJ1-2, with 9 bases identical to TRBD1. The CDR3 has 12 amino acids. Germline V lookup: CDR1 GTSNPN, CDR2 SVGIG (reference sequence). The junction had 7 bases not matched to a gene; V was cut back by 1 base and J by 13 bases. DNA of the CDR3: TGTGCCTGGAGTGGACAGGGGGGTCGCTGCACCTTC. This translates into CAWSGQGGRCTF. The full variable domain, its missing parts supplied by reference TRBV30 and TRBJ1-2, is SQTIHQWPATLVQPVGSPLSLECTVEGTSNPNLYWYRQAAGRGLQLLFYSVGIGQISSEVPQNLSASRPQDRQFILSSKKLLLSDSGFYLCAWSGQGGRCTFGSGTRLTVV.

This clonotype appeared many times. The J gene is TRBJ2-3, the V gene TRBV5-1; 7 positions match TRBD2. Germline CDR1 and CDR2: SGHRS and YFSETQ. V shed 6 bases, J shed 2 bases, and the junction held 6 bases outside the gene matches. The CDR3 contains 14 residues. The CDR3 protein is CASKMGGNTDTQYF. Here the CDR3 DNA reads TGCGCCAGCAAGATGGGGGGGAACACAGATACGCAGTATTTT.

Regarding this clonotype: Given a far larger clone just one base away, this is likely a sequencing read error. The chain couples TRBV6-4 to TRBJ1-5; D perhaps matches TRBD1 (6 bases). The CDR3 is 14 residues long. V was trimmed by 10 bases and J by 5 bases, leaving 18 bases between them. Germline V gene data show CDR1 as MRHNA and CDR2 as SNTAGT. For the CDR3, the DNA is TGTGCCACTCCCGGGGACATGGTTGATCAGCCCCAGCATTTT. Its translation: CATPGDMVDQPQHF.

Written as DNA, the CDR3 is TGTGCCAGCAGGATAACAGGGCACTATGGCTACACCTTC. Amino acids: CASRITGHYGYTF. The chain has TRBV5-6 and TRBJ1-2, with a possible D match to TRBD1 (6 bases). Trimming left V 5 bases short and J 3 bases short, with 11 bases between. The CDR3 loop spans 13 amino acids. Germline V CDR1 and CDR2: SGHDT, YYEEEE.

This clonotype was recorded a few times. A much larger clone lies a single base off, so this may be a read error. J is TRBJ2-2 and V is TRBV5-1; 7 bases line up with TRBD2. CDR3 length: 14 amino acids. The germline CDR1 and CDR2 sequences are SGHRS and YFSETQ. CDR3: CASRPTSVTGELCF. CDR3 DNA: TGCGCCAGCAGACCCACTAGCGTCACCGGGGAGCTGTGTTTT.

Concerning this clonotype itself: A far larger clone lies a single base away; this is likely a read error. V usage is TRBV6-4 and J usage is TRBJ2-3; tentative D call: TRBD1 (6 bases). CDR1 and CDR2 from the germline V gene are MRHNA and SNTAGT. The CDR3 is 13 residues long. V lost 7 bases and J lost 7, with 15 bases in between. DNA of the CDR3: TGTGCCAGCATCGCAGGGGAGACATATACGCAGTATTTT. It translates to CASIAGETYTQYF.

The rearrangement links TRBV6-1 to TRBJ2-3; 8 bases line up with TRBD2. V lost 3 bases and J lost 11; bases outside the gene matches: 13. CDR1 is MNHNS, CDR2 SASEGT, per germline. There are 15 residues in the CDR3. The CDR3 reads CASSEASGWSEVQYF. CDR3 coding DNA: TGTGCCAGCAGTGAGGCTAGCGGGTGGTCTGAGGTGCAGTATTTT.

With respect to this clonotype: Possible read error: a much larger clone is one base away. The chain links TRBV6-1 to TRBJ2-5, with 11 bases identical to TRBD2. CDR1 MNHNS and CDR2 SASEGT come from the germline V gene. V shed 3 bases, J shed 1 base, and the junction held 7 bases outside the gene matches. This CDR3 is built from 17 residues. CDR3 loop: CASSDLSSGGCQETQYF. Here the CDR3 DNA reads TGTGCCAGCAGTGACCTCTCTAGCGGGGGGTGCCAAGAGACCCAGTACTTC.

CDR3 protein: CASQARGGPYEQYF. DNA for the CDR3: TGCGCCAGCCAAGCACGGGGAGGCCCTTACGAGCAGTACTTC. The chain recombines TRBV5-1 with TRBJ2-7; D may be TRBD2 (6 bases). V lost 7 bases to trimming and J lost 4 bases, with 18 bases between them. Germline CDR1 is SGHRS and CDR2 is YFSETQ. This CDR3 is built from 14 residues.

The chain employs TRBV20-1 and TRBJ2-1; D call uncertain. Trimming took off 3 bases at V and 1 base at J, with 13 bases between the two ends. The germline gives CDR1 DFQATT, CDR2 SNEGSKA (reference sequence). CDR3 length: 15 residues. DNA for the CDR3: TGCAGTGCTAGCAGCTGGAGCATGTCCTACAATGAGCAGTTCTTC. It yields the protein CSASSWSMSYNEQFF.

Of note for this clonotype: A far larger clone lies a single base away; this is likely a read error. The chain carries TRBV6-4 and TRBJ2-3; the D is unclear. Germline CDR1 reads MRHNA; CDR2 reads SNTAGT. With 6 bases removed from V and 5 bases from J, the gap between germline ends came to 12 bases. This CDR3 spans 13 amino acids. DNA for the CDR3: TGTGCCAGCAGGCGTACAGTGGGAGATACGCAGTATTTT. This encodes CASRRTVGDTQYF.

Points on this clonotype: A single base is all that separates this from a far larger clone, so a read error is likely. The rearrangement joins TRBV6-8 to TRBJ2-1; TRBD1 is a possible D gene (5 bases). The CDR3 length is 13 residues. Germline lookup yields CDR1 MNHGY and CDR2 SAAAGT. CDR3 sequence (DNA): TGTTCCAGCAGAGACAGATCTTACAATGAGCAGTTCTTC. Its translation is CSSRDRSYNEQFF.